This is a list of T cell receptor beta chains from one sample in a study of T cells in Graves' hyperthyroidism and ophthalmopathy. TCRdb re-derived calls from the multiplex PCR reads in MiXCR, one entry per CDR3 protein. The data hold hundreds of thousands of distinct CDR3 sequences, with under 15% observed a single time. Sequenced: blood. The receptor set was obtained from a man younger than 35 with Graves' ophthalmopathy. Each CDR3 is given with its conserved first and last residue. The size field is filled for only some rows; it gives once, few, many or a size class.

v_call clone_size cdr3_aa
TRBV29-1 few CSVAGQGNQPQHF
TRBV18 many CASSPRENTEAFF
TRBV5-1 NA CASSWGLNTDTQYF
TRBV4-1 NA CASSQPGNTIYF
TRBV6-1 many CASSEEPSSYNEQFF
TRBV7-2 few CASSLEGVTGATDTQYF
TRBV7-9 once CASSLGLAGAGETQYF
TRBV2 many CASSWTGTDTQYF
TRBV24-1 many CATSGFGTGREETQYF
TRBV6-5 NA CASSYSSPNTEAFF
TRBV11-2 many CASSAIGGFFEQYF
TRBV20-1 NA CSARAPDRGLGYNEQFF
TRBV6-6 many CASSYWELANEKLFF
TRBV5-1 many CATKEGGGRTEAFF
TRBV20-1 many CSARGGHQTSGRETQYF
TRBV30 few CAWSTPGAGETQYF
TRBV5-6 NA CASSLGRPGDHPQHF
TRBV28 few CASSPGSSYNSPLHF
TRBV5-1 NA CASSLVPDVRGNEQFF
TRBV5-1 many CASSLAGANTEAFF
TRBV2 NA CASSSPGLEGTQYF
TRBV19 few CATQTVYSNQPQHF
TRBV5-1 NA CASRADQETQYF
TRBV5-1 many CASSSTGTSGGISYEQYF
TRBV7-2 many CASSSTGVYEKLFF
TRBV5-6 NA CASSLGQGIRNTQYF
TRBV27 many CASNSPLPSGGRALGETQYF
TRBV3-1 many CASSQQGLLVLGDGYTF
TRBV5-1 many CASRILSGAYNEQFF
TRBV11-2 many CASSPGTGSQPQHF
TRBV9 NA CASSVLHEQFF
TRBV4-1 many CASSHPTGRSYEQYF
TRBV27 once CASSLSGDRRQPQHF
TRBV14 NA CASSLNVRRAEAFF
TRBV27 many CASSAGTSGGSSYNEQFF
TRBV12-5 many CASGLSGRSYEQYF
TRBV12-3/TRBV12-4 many CASRHKTGTTGELFF
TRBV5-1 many CASSSRGTTYEQYF
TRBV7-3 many CASSLWGRVNEQFF
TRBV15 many CATSRLAGAAYNEQFF
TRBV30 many CAWNPTGQLYEQYF